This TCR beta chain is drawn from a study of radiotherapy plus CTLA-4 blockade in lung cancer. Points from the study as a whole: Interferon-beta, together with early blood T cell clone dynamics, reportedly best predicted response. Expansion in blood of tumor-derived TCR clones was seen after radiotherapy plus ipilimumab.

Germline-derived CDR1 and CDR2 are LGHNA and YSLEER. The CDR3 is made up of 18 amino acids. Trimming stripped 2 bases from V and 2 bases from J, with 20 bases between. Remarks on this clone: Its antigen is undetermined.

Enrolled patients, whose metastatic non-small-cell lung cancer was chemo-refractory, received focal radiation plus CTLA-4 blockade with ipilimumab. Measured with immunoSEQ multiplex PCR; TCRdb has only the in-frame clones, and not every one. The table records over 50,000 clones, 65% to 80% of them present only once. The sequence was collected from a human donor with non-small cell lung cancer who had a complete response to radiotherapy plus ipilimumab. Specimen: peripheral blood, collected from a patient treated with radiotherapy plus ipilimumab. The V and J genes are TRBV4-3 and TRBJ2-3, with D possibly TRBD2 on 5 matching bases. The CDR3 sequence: CASSQTFSVGGHTDTQYF. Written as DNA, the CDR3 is TGCGCCAGCAGCCAAACCTTCTCGGTGGGCGGGCACACAGATACGCAGTATTTT.